A selection of T cell receptor beta chains follows, all from one sample in a study of CD8+ T cells in alopecia areata. The table came from immunoSEQ multiplex PCR; TCRdb's copy has only in-frame clones and leaves some out. The sample includes more than 200,000 clones, roughly 44% of them seen just once. The sample consisted of CD4+ T cells sorted from blood, taken around week 36, from a patient treated with tofacitinib. These receptors were taken from a human donor with alopecia areata. CDR3s include the opening cysteine and the closing phenylalanine or tryptophan. Each record gives: D gene, V gene, clone size, J gene, CDR3 DNA, CDR3 protein. D genes are given only for firm matches. Expanded clones are given a class, and other clones once, few, many or no size at all.

D gene: TRBD2
V gene: TRBV29-1
clone size: few
J gene: TRBJ2-2
CDR3 DNA: TGCAGCGTTGTAGCGGGAGCCAGCACCGGGGAGCTGTTTTTT
CDR3 protein: CSVVAGASTGELFF

D gene: .
V gene: TRBV1
clone size: .
J gene: TRBJ2-2
CDR3 DNA: TGCACCAGCAGCCGAGGGCGGGACTTCGCCGGGGAGCTGTTTTTT
CDR3 protein: CTSSRGRDFAGELFF

D gene: TRBD2
V gene: TRBV7-9
clone size: few
J gene: TRBJ2-1
CDR3 DNA: TGTGCCAGCAGAATGACTAGCGGGAGTTTTGAGTTCTTC
CDR3 protein: CASRMTSGSFEFF

D gene: .
V gene: TRBV2
clone size: .
J gene: TRBJ1-5
CDR3 DNA: TGTGCCAGCAGTCGGAGGAATCAGCCCCAGCATTTT
CDR3 protein: CASSRRNQPQHF

D gene: .
V gene: TRBV25-1
clone size: .
J gene: TRBJ1-2
CDR3 DNA: TGTGCCAGCAGGGGCCAGGGAGACTATGGCTACACCTTC
CDR3 protein: CASRGQGDYGYTF

D gene: TRBD2
V gene: TRBV7-2
clone size: few
J gene: TRBJ2-7
CDR3 DNA: TGTGCCAGCAGCTTAGCAGGAGGACTAGCTCCCTACGAGCAGTACTTC
CDR3 protein: CASSLAGGLAPYEQYF

D gene: .
V gene: TRBV7-2
clone size: .
J gene: TRBJ1-2
CDR3 DNA: TGTGCCAGCAGCTTAGAGGGAATGGGCTACACCTTC
CDR3 protein: CASSLEGMGYTF

D gene: .
V gene: TRBV7-2
clone size: .
J gene: TRBJ1-1
CDR3 DNA: TGTGCCAGCAGCTTAGGGAGGGGAGGGAACACTGAAGCTTTCTTT
CDR3 protein: CASSLGRGGNTEAFF

D gene: .
V gene: TRBV30
clone size: few
J gene: TRBJ1-2
CDR3 DNA: TGTGCCTGGAGTGAAACAGGGAGGAATGGCTACACCTTC
CDR3 protein: CAWSETGRNGYTF

D gene: TRBD2
V gene: TRBV10-3
clone size: .
J gene: TRBJ2-7
CDR3 DNA: TGTGCCATCAGTGACACTAGCGGGAGTTCCTACGAGCAGTACTTC
CDR3 protein: CAISDTSGSSYEQYF

D gene: .
V gene: TRBV29-1
clone size: .
J gene: TRBJ2-5
CDR3 DNA: TGCAGCGTTGTGTTTTTGCACACTGCTCTTCAAGAGACCCAGTACTTC
CDR3 protein: CSVVFLHTALQETQYF

D gene: TRBD2
V gene: TRBV16
clone size: .
J gene: TRBJ2-1
CDR3 DNA: TGTGCCAGCAGCCAATCAATGGGACTAGCGGGATACAATGAGCAGTTCTTC
CDR3 protein: CASSQSMGLAGYNEQFF

D gene: TRBD2
V gene: TRBV7-2
clone size: .
J gene: TRBJ2-7
CDR3 DNA: TGTGCCAGCAGCACCAGGGCTAGCGGGAATGGCGAGCAGTACTTC
CDR3 protein: CASSTRASGNGEQYF

D gene: .
V gene: TRBV2
clone size: .
J gene: TRBJ2-1
CDR3 DNA: TGTGCCAGCAGTGGACCCCCCGGGACACCGCAGTTCTTC
CDR3 protein: CASSGPPGTPQFF

D gene: TRBD1
V gene: TRBV6-5
clone size: .
J gene: TRBJ2-3
CDR3 DNA: TGTGCCAGCAGCCGGGACAGACGAGATACGCAGTATTTT
CDR3 protein: CASSRDRRDTQYF

D gene: .
V gene: TRBV7-2
clone size: .
J gene: TRBJ2-1
CDR3 DNA: TGTGCCAGCAGCTTAGAAACTAGCCCGAGGCATGAGCAGTTCTTC
CDR3 protein: CASSLETSPRHEQFF

D gene: TRBD2
V gene: TRBV29-1
clone size: many
J gene: TRBJ2-6
CDR3 DNA: TGCAGCGTAATAGGCCGGACACGGGGGGGCTCTGGGGCCAACGTCCTGACTTTC
CDR3 protein: CSVIGRTRGGSGANVLTF

D gene: TRBD1
V gene: TRBV30
clone size: few
J gene: TRBJ1-1
CDR3 DNA: TGTGCCTGGAGAGCGGACAGGGACACTGAAGCTTTCTTT
CDR3 protein: CAWRADRDTEAFF

D gene: .
V gene: TRBV5-1
clone size: few
J gene: TRBJ2-4
CDR3 DNA: TGCGCCAGCAGCTTGGAGGGTTCTCTGGCCAAAAACATTCAGTACTTC
CDR3 protein: CASSLEGSLAKNIQYF

D gene: .
V gene: TRBV10-2
clone size: .
J gene: TRBJ2-5
CDR3 DNA: TGCGCCAGCAGTCCTCCCGCAGGGCGGGGAGAGACCCAGTACTTC
CDR3 protein: CASSPPAGRGETQYF

D gene: .
V gene: TRBV6-5
clone size: .
J gene: TRBJ2-7
CDR3 DNA: TGTGCCAGCAGTAACTCCAGGGACTCCTACTACGAGCAGTACTTC
CDR3 protein: CASSNSRDSYYEQYF

D gene: .
V gene: TRBV9
clone size: .
J gene: TRBJ2-5
CDR3 DNA: TGTGCCAGCAGCTTAGGGGGGTCGTCGGAGACCCAGTACTTC
CDR3 protein: CASSLGGSSETQYF

D gene: TRBD1
V gene: TRBV7-7
clone size: once
J gene: TRBJ2-1
CDR3 DNA: TGTGCTAGCAGCTTCGACAGGGTCGGTGAGCAGTTCTTC
CDR3 protein: CASSFDRVGEQFF

D gene: TRBD2
V gene: TRBV6-1
clone size: .
J gene: TRBJ2-3
CDR3 DNA: TGTGCCACCGGACCGGGACTAGCGGTAACAGATACGCAGTATTTT
CDR3 protein: CATGPGLAVTDTQYF

D gene: .
V gene: TRBV7-2
clone size: .
J gene: TRBJ1-1
CDR3 DNA: TGTGCCAGCAGCTCTTTTGGTCCAGAAGCTTTCTTT
CDR3 protein: CASSSFGPEAFF

D gene: TRBD2
V gene: TRBV9
clone size: few
J gene: TRBJ2-1
CDR3 DNA: TGTGCCAGCAGCAAACCGGGACTAGCGGGAGATGGTGAGCAGTTCTTC
CDR3 protein: CASSKPGLAGDGEQFF

D gene: TRBD1
V gene: TRBV11-2
clone size: .
J gene: TRBJ2-4
CDR3 DNA: TGTGCCAGCAGCTACCGGGACAGGGTGGACATTCAGTACTTC
CDR3 protein: CASSYRDRVDIQYF

D gene: .
V gene: TRBV28
clone size: .
J gene: TRBJ2-7
CDR3 DNA: TGTGCCAGCAGCACTCGGCATAGCGGCCATCCCTACGAGCAGTACTTC
CDR3 protein: CASSTRHSGHPYEQYF

D gene: .
V gene: TRBV20-1
clone size: .
J gene: TRBJ2-5
CDR3 DNA: TGCAGTGCTAGAGCGGGAGAGACCCAGTACTTC
CDR3 protein: CSARAGETQYF

D gene: TRBD2
V gene: TRBV9
clone size: few
J gene: TRBJ2-2
CDR3 DNA: TGTGCCAGCAGCCTGCGGGAGGGCACCGGGGAGCTGTTTTTT
CDR3 protein: CASSLREGTGELFF

D gene: .
V gene: TRBV5-1
clone size: .
J gene: TRBJ2-1
CDR3 DNA: TGCGCCAGCAGCTTGCTTGTGGGAGAGCAGTTCTTC
CDR3 protein: CASSLLVGEQFF

D gene: TRBD2
V gene: TRBV11-2
clone size: once
J gene: TRBJ2-2
CDR3 DNA: TGTGCCAGCAGCTTCCCGGGGAGGGGCGGGGAGCTGTTTTTT
CDR3 protein: CASSFPGRGGELFF

D gene: .
V gene: TRBV28
clone size: .
J gene: TRBJ2-1
CDR3 DNA: TGTGCCAGCAGTTCCCTTCTGGCCCCCTCCTACAATGAGCAGTTCTTC
CDR3 protein: CASSSLLAPSYNEQFF

D gene: .
V gene: TRBV6-5
clone size: .
J gene: TRBJ1-2
CDR3 DNA: TGTGCCAGCTCAGAAGACCGCTATGGCTACACCTTC
CDR3 protein: CASSEDRYGYTF

D gene: .
V gene: TRBV12-2
clone size: many
J gene: TRBJ2-1
CDR3 DNA: TGTGCAAGTCGCTTAGAGGTGACGGGCAATTACAATGAGCAGTTCTTC
CDR3 protein: CASRLEVTGNYNEQFF

D gene: .
V gene: TRBV9
clone size: .
J gene: TRBJ2-7
CDR3 DNA: TGTGCCAGCAGCGTAGTCGCCGGGGGCGGGCACGAGCAGTACTTC
CDR3 protein: CASSVVAGGGHEQYF

D gene: .
V gene: TRBV5-1
clone size: .
J gene: TRBJ2-2
CDR3 DNA: TGCGCCAGCACTCTCCAGATGAACACCGGGGAGCTGTTTTTT
CDR3 protein: CASTLQMNTGELFF

D gene: .
V gene: TRBV30
clone size: few
J gene: TRBJ2-1
CDR3 DNA: TGTGCCTGGAGTGTATTTGAGTTGAAGTTCTTC
CDR3 protein: CAWSVFELKFF

D gene: .
V gene: TRBV2
clone size: .
J gene: TRBJ2-7
CDR3 DNA: TGTGCCAGCAGTGGGACTCCGAACGGGCGCGAGCAGTACTTC
CDR3 protein: CASSGTPNGREQYF

D gene: .
V gene: TRBV6-1
clone size: few
J gene: TRBJ1-1
CDR3 DNA: TGTGCCAGCAGTGAAAGGGACTCGGGAAAAGGAGCTTTCTTT
CDR3 protein: CASSERDSGKGAFF

D gene: .
V gene: TRBV9
clone size: .
J gene: TRBJ2-5
CDR3 DNA: TGTGCCAGCAGCGTAGCAACCCAAGAGACCCAGTACTTC
CDR3 protein: CASSVATQETQYF

D gene: .
V gene: TRBV4-1
clone size: .
J gene: TRBJ2-1
CDR3 DNA: TGCGCCAGCAGCCCCCTACTAGGAGACAATGAGCAGTTCTTC
CDR3 protein: CASSPLLGDNEQFF

D gene: TRBD2
V gene: TRBV15
clone size: .
J gene: TRBJ2-3
CDR3 DNA: TGTGCCACCAGGGCGGGAGGCGCCGTTTGGGATACGCAGTATTTT
CDR3 protein: CATRAGGAVWDTQYF

D gene: .
V gene: TRBV2
clone size: .
J gene: TRBJ2-4
CDR3 DNA: TGTGCCAGCAGTGAAGCAGGAGGTGGGTTAGCCAAAAACATTCAGTACTTC
CDR3 protein: CASSEAGGGLAKNIQYF

D gene: .
V gene: TRBV11-2
clone size: once
J gene: TRBJ2-3
CDR3 DNA: TGTGCCAGCAGCTTTAGTCCAAACCAGGGCACAGATACGCAGTATTTT
CDR3 protein: CASSFSPNQGTDTQYF

D gene: .
V gene: TRBV6-5
clone size: .
J gene: TRBJ1-2
CDR3 DNA: TGTGCCAGCAGACCGGACAGAAGCTATGGCTACACCTTC
CDR3 protein: CASRPDRSYGYTF

D gene: TRBD1
V gene: TRBV5-1
clone size: few
J gene: TRBJ2-1
CDR3 DNA: TGCGCCAGCAGCTTAACCCCGGGACAGGGCCTGGGTGAGCAGTTCTTC
CDR3 protein: CASSLTPGQGLGEQFF

D gene: .
V gene: TRBV5-4
clone size: .
J gene: TRBJ2-1
CDR3 DNA: TGTGCCAGCAGCCCGGCCAGGGGCCGCTCCTACAATGAGCAGTTCTTC
CDR3 protein: CASSPARGRSYNEQFF

D gene: .
V gene: TRBV29-1
clone size: many
J gene: TRBJ2-1
CDR3 DNA: TGCAGCGCCCGACCTTACAATGAGCAGTTCTTC
CDR3 protein: CSARPYNEQFF